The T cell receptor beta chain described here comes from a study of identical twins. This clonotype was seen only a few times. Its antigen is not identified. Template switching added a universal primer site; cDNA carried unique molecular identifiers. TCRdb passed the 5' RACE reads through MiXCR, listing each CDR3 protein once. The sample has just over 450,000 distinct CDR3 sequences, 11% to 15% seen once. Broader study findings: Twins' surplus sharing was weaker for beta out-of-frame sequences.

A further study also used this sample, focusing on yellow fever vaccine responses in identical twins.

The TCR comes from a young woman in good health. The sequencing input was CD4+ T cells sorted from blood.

Here the CDR3 DNA reads TGTGCCACCAAGGGGCCTTCGTTGCGGGAGCAGTACTTC. This codes for CATKGPSLREQYF. V is TRBV15 and J is TRBJ2-7; tentatively, D is TRBD1 (5 bases). The CDR3 has 13 residues. Trimming took 7 bases from V and 7 from J, leaving 17 bases between them. The V gene's germline CDR1 is LNHNV and CDR2 YYDKDF (reference sequence).